These 31 T cell receptor beta chains were sequenced from one sample in a study of blood T cell repertoires in COVID-19. Assay used: immunoSEQ multiplex PCR; TCRdb lists only in-frame clones, some missing. Among over 200,000 clones, approximately 86% were seen once, and the ten largest hold approximately 9.4%. Sequences were obtained from peripheral blood. The receptors originated from a man aged 40-49 years who had recovered from COVID-19.

The CDR3 spells CASGSRDRVEQETQYF. The CDR3 coding sequence is TGTGCTAGTGGTTCCCGGGACAGGGTCGAACAAGAGACCCAGTACTTC. The V and J genes are TRBV12-5 and TRBJ2-5, with 9 bases lining up with TRBD1. Germline V gene sequence: CDR1 LGHNT, CDR2 FRNRAP. This CDR3 has 16 residues. Unmatched junction bases numbered 8, after V lost 4 bases and J lost 2 bases.

Only one count was recorded for this clone. V is TRBV19 and J is TRBJ1-1; tentative D call: TRBD1 (6 bases). CDR3 size: 14 residues. Trimming removed 8 bases from V and 3 bases from J, with 16 bases in between. Germline V gene sequence: CDR1 LNHDA, CDR2 SQIVND (reference sequence). The CDR3 nucleotides read TGTGCCAGTTCACGTACAGGGTACGACACTGAAGCTTTCTTT. It specifies CASSRTGYDTEAFF.

This chain joins TRBV5-1 and TRBJ2-3, with 8 bases fitting TRBD2. Unmatched junction bases numbered 7, after V lost 4 bases and J lost 3 bases. Germline assignment: CDR1 SGHRS and CDR2 YFSETQ. The CDR3 runs to 15 residues. CDR3: CASSEVASGTDTQYF. In DNA, the CDR3 is TGCGCCAGCAGCGAGGTGGCTAGCGGGACAGATACGCAGTATTTT.

The chain carries TRBV12-5 and TRBJ2-1; D remains ambiguous. The V gene lost 4 bases and the J gene lost 10 bases, with 11 bases spanning the gap. Germline values: CDR1 LGHNT, CDR2 FRNRAP. The CDR3 has 12 amino acids. CDR3: CASGSLAREQFF. As DNA, the CDR3 is TGTGCTAGTGGTTCTTTGGCTAGGGAGCAGTTCTTC. Complete variable domain (other parts from reference TRBV12-5 and TRBJ2-1): DARVTQTPRHKVTEMGQEVTMRCQPILGHNTVFWYRQTMMQGLELLAYFRNRAPLDDSGMPKDRFSAEMPDATLATLKIQPSEPRDSAVYFCASGSLAREQFFGPGTRLTVL.

The chain carries TRBV27 and TRBJ1-1; 8 bases align to TRBD1. This CDR3 spans 15 amino acids. Germline V CDR1 and CDR2: MNHEY, SMNVEV (reference sequence). V lost 11 bases to trimming and J lost 1 base; unmatched junction nucleotides: 12. The CDR3 is CADSTLGQANTEAFF. Written as DNA, the CDR3 is TGTGCCGACTCTACCCTGGGACAGGCGAACACTGAAGCTTTCTTT.

The chain uses TRBV12-5 and TRBJ2-2; D perhaps matches TRBD2 (5 bases). The germline CDR1 and CDR2 sequences are LGHNT and FRNRAP. The CDR3 runs to 16 residues. The V end was cut by 1 base, the J end by 1 base, with 10 bases between. CDR3 nucleotide sequence: TGTGCTAGTGGTTTGGACAAAGGAGGGAACACCGGGGAGCTGTTTTTT. This translates into CASGLDKGGNTGELFF.

The gene calls are TRBV7-9 and TRBJ2-1, with 8 positions matching TRBD1. The ends lost 3 bases at V and 8 bases at J; junction bases unmatched: 12. The germline CDR1 and CDR2 sequences are SEHNR and FQNEAQ (reference sequence). The CDR3 contains 16 residues. The CDR3 reads CASSLNRGSPSHEQFF. CDR3 nucleotides: TGTGCCAGCAGCTTGAACAGGGGGTCTCCTAGCCATGAGCAGTTCTTC.

The chain joins TRBV10-2 to TRBJ1-1, with 10 bases matching TRBD1. The germline CDR1 and CDR2 sequences are WSHSY and SAAADI. The trim removed 3 bases at V and 7 bases at J, leaving 11 bases unmatched. The CDR3 loop spans 16 amino acids. CDR3 coding DNA: TGCGCCAGCAGTGATATCGACAGGGGGCGTGAGGGTGAAGCTTTCTTT. Encoded protein: CASSDIDRGREGEAFF.

The chain joins TRBV11-3 to TRBJ2-5; D unclear. This CDR3 has 14 amino acids. CDR1 and CDR2 (germline): SGHNT, YENEEA. Trimming left V 1 base short and J 4 bases short, with 10 bases between. CDR3 DNA sequence: TGTGCCAGCAGCTTAGGAGGTGTGGGAGAGACCCAGTACTTC. As protein: CASSLGGVGETQYF. Full variable domain (remainder filled in from reference TRBV11-3 and TRBJ2-5): EAGVVQSPRYKIIEKKQPVAFWCNPISGHNTLYWYLQNLGQGPELLIRYENEEAVDDSQLPKDRFSAERLKGVDSTLKIQPAELGDSAVYLCASSLGGVGETQYFGPGTRLLVL.

V gene TRBV3-1 (or the pseudogene TRBV3-2) combines with J gene TRBJ1-2; the D is unclear. The CDR3 consists of 13 residues. Germline V gene lookup returns CDR1 LGHDT and CDR2 YNNKEL (reference sequence). Deletions cut 6 bases from V and 3 bases from J, with 11 bases between. The CDR3 DNA is TGTGCCAGCAGTCCGGCGGGAGACTATGGCTACACCTTC. This encodes CASSPAGDYGYTF.

CDR3 DNA: TGTGCCAGCAGCAAAGGAGGGAATCGTAGACAGGAGTCCTACGAGCAGTACTTC. Amino acids: CASSKGGNRRQESYEQYF. V is TRBV21-1 and J is TRBJ2-7; the table assigns TRBD1, which was not confirmed against the DNA. TRBV21-1 is shown as a pseudogene. This CDR3 has 18 amino acids.

The V gene is TRBV5-4, the J gene TRBJ2-7, with a weak D call TRBD1 (7 bases). The ends were cut back, 2 bases at V and 4 bases at J, with 16 bases in the middle. The CDR3 consists of 15 residues. The germline CDR1 and CDR2 sequences are SGHNT and YYREEE (reference sequence). The CDR3: CASSFRGVATYEQYF. CDR3 coding DNA: TGTGCCAGCAGCTTCAGGGGGGTGGCTACATACGAGCAGTACTTC.

The chain employs TRBV7-8 and TRBJ1-3; D uncertain. CDR3 length: 15 amino acids. CDR1 and CDR2 (germline): SGHVS, FQNEAQ. Trimming took 4 bases from V and 0 from J, leaving 10 bases between them. Here the CDR3 DNA reads TGTGCCAGCAGCTCAGCGACAAGCTCTGGAAACACCATATATTTT. Protein product: CASSSATSSGNTIYF. Drawing the rest from reference TRBV7-8 and TRBJ1-3, the complete variable domain is GAGVSQSPRYKVAKRGQDVALRCDPISGHVSLFWYQQALGQGPEFLTYFQNEAQLDKSGLPSDRFFAERPEGSVSTLKIQRTQQEDSAVYLCASSSATSSGNTIYFGEGSWLTVV.

The gene calls are TRBV6-2 or TRBV6-3 and TRBJ1-2; D may be TRBD1 (6 bases). Germline CDR1 reads MNHEY; CDR2 reads SVGEGT. The CDR3 has 14 residues. Trimming stripped 5 bases from V and 7 bases from J, with 17 bases between. The CDR3, as DNA: TGTGCCAGCAGTATCGGACAGTCGTGGAGTGGCTACACCTTC. This encodes CASSIGQSWSGYTF.

DNA of the CDR3: TGCGCCAGCAGCCAGGGGGGGTCACCTGGTCTCTACGAGCAGTACTTC. Its protein product is CASSQGGSPGLYEQYF. V gene TRBV4-1 combines with J gene TRBJ2-7; 7 positions match TRBD2. The germline V gene has CDR1 MGHRA and CDR2 YSYEKL. The CDR3 consists of 16 residues. The ends lost 3 bases at V and 3 bases at J; junction bases unmatched: 11.

This clone was counted a single time. The rearrangement links TRBV2 to TRBJ2-6; perhaps TRBD1 as D (5 bases). CDR3 length: 17 residues. Germline V CDR1 and CDR2: SNHLY, FYNNEI. Trimming removed 6 bases at V and 6 bases at J, with 21 bases between. The DNA for the CDR3 is TGTGCCAGCAGCCCCCGTGTAGGGGTCTCAGTGGCCAACGTCCTGACTTTC. Its protein product is CASSPRVGVSVANVLTF. Together with reference TRBV2 and TRBJ2-6, the CDR3 gives the full variable domain: EPEVTQTPSHQVTQMGQEVILRCVPISNHLYFYWYRQILGQKVEFLVSFYNNEISEKSEIFDDQFSVERPDGSNFTLKIRSTKLEDSAMYFCASSPRVGVSVANVLTFGAGSRLTVL.

The chain couples TRBV11-2 to TRBJ2-3; 8 nucleotides align to TRBD1. The V gene's germline CDR1 is SGHAT and CDR2 FQNNGV. CDR3 size: 16 residues. V dropped 5 bases and J dropped 2; count of bases not matched to a gene: 9. CDR3 DNA: TGTGCCAGCAGCAACAAACAGGGGGTCTACACAGATACGCAGTATTTT. It specifies CASSNKQGVYTDTQYF.

V and J are TRBV10-1 and TRBJ2-1, with 7 positions matching TRBD1. Germline V lookup: CDR1 WNHNN, CDR2 SYGVQD (reference sequence). Trimming cost V 6 bases and J 9 bases; bases outside gene matches: 14. This CDR3 region has 15 residues. The DNA of the CDR3 is TGCGCCAGCAGGACCCGGTACAGGGGTTTGCCTGAGCAGTTCTTC. Protein: CASRTRYRGLPEQFF.

The rearrangement joins TRBV10-3 to TRBJ1-1; 9 bases are a match to TRBD1. The V gene end was trimmed by 6 bases and the J gene end by 1 base; junction bases not matched to a gene: 3. This CDR3 region has 14 residues. Germline values: CDR1 ENHRY, CDR2 SYGVKD. The chain's CDR3 is CAISPDRGNTEAFF. In nucleotides, the CDR3 is TGTGCCATCAGCCCGGACAGGGGGAACACTGAAGCTTTCTTT.

The chain is built from TRBV9 and TRBJ2-1, with no clear D. V was trimmed by 3 bases and J by 0 bases, leaving 10 bases between them. CDR1 SGDLS and CDR2 YYNGEE come from the germline V gene. This CDR3 spans 15 amino acids. The CDR3 protein is CASSAVAGSYNEQFF. CDR3 coding DNA: TGTGCCAGCAGCGCCGTTGCCGGCTCCTACAATGAGCAGTTCTTC.

The chain recombines TRBV2 with TRBJ2-7, with a tentative D call TRBD1 (6 bases). The CDR3 has 13 amino acids. Trimming stripped 6 bases from V and 5 bases from J, with 14 bases between. The germline V gene encodes CDR1 SNHLY and CDR2 FYNNEI. CDR3 residues: CASSRIQGHEQYF. CDR3 bases: TGTGCCAGCAGCCGCATACAGGGTCACGAGCAGTACTTC.

The rearrangement uses TRBV3-1 (or the pseudogene TRBV3-2) and TRBJ2-7, with D tentatively TRBD2 (6 bases). Germline CDR1 reads LGHDT; CDR2 reads YNNKEL (reference sequence). V was pared by 3 bases and J by 0 bases, with 18 bases between. This CDR3 is built from 17 residues. Here the CDR3 reads CASSQLSMGRGSYEQYF. The CDR3 DNA reads as TGTGCCAGCAGCCAGCTAAGCATGGGGCGGGGCTCCTACGAGCAGTACTTC.

The chain uses TRBV13 and TRBJ2-1; 7 bases align to TRBD1. The germline V gene has CDR1 PRHDT and CDR2 FYEKMQ (reference sequence). The CDR3 runs to 14 residues. The junction had 6 bases not matched to a gene; V was cut back by 7 bases and J by 3 bases. The DNA for the CDR3 is TGTGCCAGCAAAAGGGACAGAAGCTACAATGAGCAGTTCTTC. It codes for CASKRDRSYNEQFF.

The V gene is TRBV4-1, the J gene TRBJ1-2; TRBD1 is a possible D gene (5 bases). The length of the CDR3 is 14 residues. Germline CDR1 MGHRA, CDR2 YSYEKL. V was pared by 3 bases and J by 6 bases, with 14 bases between. The chain's CDR3 is CASSHLSGADGYTF. The DNA for the CDR3 is TGCGCCAGCAGCCATTTATCTGGGGCGGATGGCTACACCTTC.

The rearrangement joins TRBV3-1 (or the pseudogene TRBV3-2) to TRBJ1-5; D is possibly TRBD1 (5 bases). Trimming took 3 bases from V and 11 from J, leaving 23 bases between them. The CDR3 runs to 16 residues. Per germline, CDR1 LGHDT and CDR2 YNNKEL (reference sequence). The CDR3 here is CASSQGIASPGGTQHF. The DNA for the CDR3 is TGTGCCAGCAGCCAGGGGATAGCGTCGCCGGGGGGGACCCAGCATTTT.

V is TRBV5-1 and J is TRBJ2-3; 7 nucleotides align to TRBD1. The CDR3 sequence is 15 residues long. CDR1 is SGHRS and CDR2 is YFSETQ in the germline V gene. Trimming took 3 bases from V and 3 from J; bases not matched to a gene: 7. The CDR3 bases are TGCGCCAGCAGCTCGAGGGGGCCGCGAACAGATACGCAGTATTTT. It codes for CASSSRGPRTDTQYF.

This clone was detected only once. The genes are TRBV18 and TRBJ1-2; 7 bases map to TRBD1. Germline V lookup: CDR1 KGHSH, CDR2 LQKENI. The CDR3 covers 16 residues. Trimming took 2 bases from V and 2 from J; bases not matched to a gene: 8. Here the CDR3 DNA reads TGTGCCAGCTCACCAAAGGAGGGACAGCAAAACTATGGCTACACCTTC. Translation gives CASSPKEGQQNYGYTF. Filled out from reference TRBV18 and TRBJ1-2, the complete variable domain reads NAGVMQNPRHLVRRRGQEARLRCSPMKGHSHVYWYRQLPEEGLKFMVYLQKENIIDESGMPKERFSAEFPKEGPSILRIQQVVRGDSAAYFCASSPKEGQQNYGYTFGSGTRLTVV.

The rearrangement joins TRBV25-1 to TRBJ1-3; 9 bases line up with TRBD1. The CDR3 is made up of 16 amino acids. Looked up from germline, CDR1 is MGHDK and CDR2 is SYGVNS. V lost 2 bases to trimming and J lost 3 bases; unmatched junction nucleotides: 5. DNA of the CDR3: TGTGCCAGCAGTGAAGGGACAGGGTTAATTGGAAACACCATATATTTT. This sequence encodes CASSEGTGLIGNTIYF.

This clone was recorded once. The gene calls are TRBV7-3 and TRBJ1-1; tentative D call: TRBD1 (6 bases). Trimming removed 5 bases at V and 1 base at J, with 14 bases between. The length of the CDR3 is 15 residues. Germline CDR1 and CDR2: SGHTA and FQGTGA. CDR3 sequence (DNA): TGTGCCAGCAGCCCCGTCGGACAGCAGAACACTGAAGCTTTCTTT. This encodes CASSPVGQQNTEAFF.

The chain couples TRBV2 to TRBJ2-3; 8 bases align to TRBD2. CDR1 and CDR2 from the germline V gene are SNHLY and FYNNEI. The CDR3 extends over 15 amino acids. V gave up 8 bases and J gave up 2 bases; unmatched junction bases: 9. The CDR3 DNA follows: TGTGCCAGCTATGTAGCGGGGCACCCCACAGATACGCAGTATTTT. This encodes CASYVAGHPTDTQYF.

The rearrangement links TRBV6-6 to TRBJ2-7, with TRBD2 matching over 7 bases. The CDR3 loop spans 15 amino acids. After removal of 8 bases from V and 0 bases from J, the junction contained 10 bases not matched to a gene. Germline V gene data show CDR1 as MNHNY and CDR2 as SVGAGI (reference sequence). Written as DNA, the CDR3 is TGTGCCAGCTGGTCCCACAGCGGGGACTCCTACGAGCAGTACTTC. Translation gives CASWSHSGDSYEQYF.